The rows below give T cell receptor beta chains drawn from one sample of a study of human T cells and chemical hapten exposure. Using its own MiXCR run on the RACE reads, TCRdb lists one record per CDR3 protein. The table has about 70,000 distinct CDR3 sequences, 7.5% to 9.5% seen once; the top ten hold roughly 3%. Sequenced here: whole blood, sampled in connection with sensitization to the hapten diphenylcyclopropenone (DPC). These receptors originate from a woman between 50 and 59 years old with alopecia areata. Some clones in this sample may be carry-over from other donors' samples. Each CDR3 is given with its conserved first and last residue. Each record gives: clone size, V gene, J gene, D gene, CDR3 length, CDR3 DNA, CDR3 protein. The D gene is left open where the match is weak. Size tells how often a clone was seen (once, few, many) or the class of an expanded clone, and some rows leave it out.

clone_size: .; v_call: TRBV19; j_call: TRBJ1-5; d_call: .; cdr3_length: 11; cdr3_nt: TGTGCCAGTAGCGTCACGAGGGGGTTCTTTTTT; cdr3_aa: CASSVTRGFFF
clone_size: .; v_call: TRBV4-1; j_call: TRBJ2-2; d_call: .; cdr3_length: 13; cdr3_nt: TGCGCCAGCAGGGGACCTAACACCGGGGAGCTGTTTTTT; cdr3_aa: CASRGPNTGELFF
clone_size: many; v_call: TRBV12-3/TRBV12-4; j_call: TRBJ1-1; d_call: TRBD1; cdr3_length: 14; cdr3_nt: TGTGCCAGCAAACCACAGGGGGGGAACACTGAAGCTTTCTTT; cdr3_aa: CASKPQGGNTEAFF
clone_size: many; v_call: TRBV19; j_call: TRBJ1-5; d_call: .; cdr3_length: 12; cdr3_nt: TGTGCCAGTAGTGTCGTCAATCAGCCCCAGCATTTT; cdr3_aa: CASSVVNQPQHF
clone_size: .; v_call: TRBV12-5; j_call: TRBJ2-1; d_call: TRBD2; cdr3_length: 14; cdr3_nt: TGTGCTGCCTGCCCTAGCGGGGGTCTCAATGAGCAGTTCTTC; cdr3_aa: CAACPSGGLNEQFF
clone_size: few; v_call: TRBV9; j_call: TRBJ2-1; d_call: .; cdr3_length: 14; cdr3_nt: TGTGCCAGCAGCGTAGCTGGGGGCGACAATGAGCAGTTCTTC; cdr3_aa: CASSVAGGDNEQFF
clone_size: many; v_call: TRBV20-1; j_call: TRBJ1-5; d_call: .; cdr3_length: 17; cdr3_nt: TGCAGTGCTAGTCTTCCTACAGGAGGCCTTAGCAATCAGCCCCAGCATTTT; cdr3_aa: CSASLPTGGLSNQPQHF
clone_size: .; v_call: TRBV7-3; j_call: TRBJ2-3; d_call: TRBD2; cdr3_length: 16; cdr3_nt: TGTGCCAGCAGCCCCCGGACTAGCGGGGGCACAGATACGCAGTATTTT; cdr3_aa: CASSPRTSGGTDTQYF
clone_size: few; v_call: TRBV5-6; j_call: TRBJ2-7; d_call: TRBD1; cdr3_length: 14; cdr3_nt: TGTGCCAGCAGCCCGGGGACAGGGTACTACGAGCAGTACTTC; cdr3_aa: CASSPGTGYYEQYF
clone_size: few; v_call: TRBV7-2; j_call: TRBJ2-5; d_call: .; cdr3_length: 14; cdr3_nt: TGTGCCAGCAGCTTTCCGGGGGCAATGGAGACCCAGTACTTC; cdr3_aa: CASSFPGAMETQYF
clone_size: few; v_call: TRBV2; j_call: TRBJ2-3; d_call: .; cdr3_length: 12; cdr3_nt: TGTGCCAGCAGTGGTGTGACAGATACGCAGTATTTT; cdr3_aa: CASSGVTDTQYF
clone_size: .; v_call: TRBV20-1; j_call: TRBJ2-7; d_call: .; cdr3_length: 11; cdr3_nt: TGCAGTGCCCAGACCCCGGACGAGCAGTACTTC; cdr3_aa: CSAQTPDEQYF
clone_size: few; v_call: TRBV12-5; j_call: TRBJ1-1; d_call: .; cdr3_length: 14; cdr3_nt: TGTGCTAGTGGTTTGGTAGGGGGGGGGACTGAAGCTTTCTTT; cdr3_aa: CASGLVGGGTEAFF
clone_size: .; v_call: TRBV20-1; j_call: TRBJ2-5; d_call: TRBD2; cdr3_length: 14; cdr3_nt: TGCAGTGCTAGAGTAGCGGGAGCACCAGAGACCCAGTACTTC; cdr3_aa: CSARVAGAPETQYF
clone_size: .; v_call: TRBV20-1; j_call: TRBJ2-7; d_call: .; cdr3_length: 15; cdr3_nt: TGCAGTGCTAGGGGCCCGAGACAGGCGCAATACGAGCAGTACTTC; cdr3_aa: CSARGPRQAQYEQYF
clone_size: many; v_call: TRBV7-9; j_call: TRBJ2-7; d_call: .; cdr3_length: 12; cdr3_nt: TGTGCCAGCAGTCTAGGTTCTTACGAGCAGTACTTC; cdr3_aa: CASSLGSYEQYF
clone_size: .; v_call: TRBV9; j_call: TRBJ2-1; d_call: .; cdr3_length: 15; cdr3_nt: TGTGCCAGCAGCGTAGGCGTGAGCTCCTACAATGAGCAGTTCTTC; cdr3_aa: CASSVGVSSYNEQFF
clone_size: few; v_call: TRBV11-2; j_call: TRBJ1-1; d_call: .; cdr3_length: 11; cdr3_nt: TGTGCCAGCAGCTTTACCCGGCGGGCTTTCTTT; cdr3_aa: CASSFTRRAFF
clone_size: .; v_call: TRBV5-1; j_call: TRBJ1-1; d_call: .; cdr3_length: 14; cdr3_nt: TGCGCCAGCAGCTTGGAAGGGGACAACACTGAAGCTTTCTTT; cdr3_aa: CASSLEGDNTEAFF
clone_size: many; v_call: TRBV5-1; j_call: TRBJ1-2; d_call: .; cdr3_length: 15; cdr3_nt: TGCGCCAGCAGCTTGAGCCCCACAGCTAACTATGGCTACACCTTC; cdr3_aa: CASSLSPTANYGYTF
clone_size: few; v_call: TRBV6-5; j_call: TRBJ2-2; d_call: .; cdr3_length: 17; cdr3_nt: TGTGCCAGCAGTTACGGGGCAGGCAACGCGAACACCGGGGAGCTGTTTTTT; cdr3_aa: CASSYGAGNANTGELFF
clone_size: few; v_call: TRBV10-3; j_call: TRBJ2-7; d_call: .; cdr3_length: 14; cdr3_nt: TGTGCCATCAGTGACCCGGGGAGAACCCACGAGCAGTACTTC; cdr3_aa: CAISDPGRTHEQYF